This T cell receptor (beta chain) stems from a study of T cells in localized non-small cell lung cancer. General study findings and limits: Turning up in adjacent lung were a median about 61 of the top 100 tumor clones. The study sequenced only one region of the tumor. As a result, intratumor heterogeneity could not be excluded and remains possible.

As concerns this clone: Its antigen is unidentified.

The assay was immunoSEQ multiplex PCR, and TCRdb's table has in-frame clones only and misses some. The sample consists of under 65,000 clones, about four fifths of them appearing once. Germline CDR1 and CDR2: SGHAT and FQNNGV. This CDR3 region has 14 residues. The germline V and J ends were trimmed by 5 bases and 9 bases, with 19 bases remaining between them. The chain joins TRBV11-2 to TRBJ1-1; D possibly corresponds to TRBD1 (5 bases). The material sequenced was peripheral blood, taken before any cancer treatment. The clonotype comes from an older female donor with stage II squamous cell lung carcinoma. The CDR3 sequence is CASSAGRGTTKAFF. The CDR3, as DNA: TGTGCCAGCAGCGCAGGTCGGGGCACTACCAAAGCTTTCTTT.